The 30 T cell receptor beta chains below all came from one sample that was sequenced in a study of blood T cell repertoires in COVID-19. TCRdb's table, derived via immunoSEQ multiplex PCR, lists solely in-frame clones and lacks some. The sample lists 250,000 to 350,000 clones; 75% to 90% were seen once. Sequencing used PBMCs or T cells enriched from blood (not recorded which). The receptor source for this set is a woman aged 18-29 years who had recovered from COVID-19.

The chain couples TRBV5-1 to TRBJ1-3; D perhaps matches TRBD1 (5 bases). Trimming removed 0 bases at V and 0 bases at J, with 10 bases between. CDR1 SGHRS and CDR2 YFSETQ come from the germline V gene. This CDR3 is built from 16 residues. DNA for the CDR3: TGCGCCAGCAGCTTGGGACAGTGGAGCTCTGGAAACACCATATATTTT. Encoded protein: CASSLGQWSSGNTIYF.

DNA of the CDR3: TGTGCCAGCAGCAAAGAGCCGATAGCGGGGACGTACTACGAGCAGTACTTC. As protein: CASSKEPIAGTYYEQYF. V gene TRBV21-1 combines with J gene TRBJ2-7; TRBD2 was called by the table and not checked on the DNA. TRBV21-1 is shown as a pseudogene. This CDR3 has 17 residues.

Here the CDR3 reads CASSKRKGTGVVSTYGYTF. CDR3 DNA sequence: TGTGCCAGCAGCAAAAGAAAGGGGACAGGGGTCGTGTCTACCTATGGCTACACCTTC. The chain uses TRBV21-1 and TRBJ1-2; the D call in the table, TRBD1, was not verified against the DNA. TRBV21-1 is a pseudogene. The CDR3 contains 19 residues.

This clone was observed once. This chain connects TRBV27 to TRBJ1-2, with D possibly matching TRBD1 (6 bases). CDR1 MNHEY and CDR2 SMNVEV come from the germline V gene (reference sequence). Trimming pared 3 bases from V and 4 bases from J, leaving 12 bases between. The CDR3 sequence is 14 residues long. DNA of the CDR3: TGTGCCAGCAGTTTGGGCGGGGGCGGCTATGGCTACACCTTC. This gives the protein CASSLGGGGYGYTF.

The rearrangement uses TRBV2 and TRBJ2-1; 11 positions match TRBD2. There are 15 residues in the CDR3. Trimming cost V 7 bases and J 2 bases; bases outside gene matches: 4. Looked up from germline, CDR1 is SNHLY and CDR2 is FYNNEI. Here the CDR3 reads CASTSLAGAYNEQFF. The CDR3 DNA is TGTGCCAGCACCTCACTAGCGGGGGCCTACAATGAGCAGTTCTTC.

J is TRBJ1-5 and V is TRBV15; TRBD1 might be the D (6 bases). Germline lookup yields CDR1 LNHNV and CDR2 YYDKDF (reference sequence). V was pared by 1 base and J by 9 bases, with 16 bases between. The CDR3 has 15 amino acids. The CDR3 DNA sequence: TGTGCCACCAGCAGAGCACAGGGAAAGGTTCGGCCCCAGCATTTT. This sequence encodes CATSRAQGKVRPQHF.

The J gene is TRBJ2-1, the V gene TRBV9, with 12 bases that match TRBD2. V lost 0 bases and J lost 8; bases outside the gene matches: 9. The length of the CDR3 is 17 residues. The germline V gene encodes CDR1 SGDLS and CDR2 YYNGEE. The CDR3 is CASSVETSGGYGDEQFF. The CDR3 DNA reads as TGTGCCAGCAGCGTAGAGACTAGCGGGGGTTATGGGGATGAGCAGTTCTTC. Full variable domain (rest looked up from reference TRBV9 and TRBJ2-1): DSGVTQTPKHLITATGQRVTLRCSPRSGDLSVYWYQQSLDQGLQFLIQYYNGEERAKGNILERFSAQQFPDLHSELNLSSLELGDSALYFCASSVETSGGYGDEQFFGPGTRLTVL.

The chain joins TRBV28 to TRBJ1-2; 10 bases match TRBD1. Germline trimming cut 4 bases from V and 6 bases from J; bases unmatched to any gene: 8. CDR1 and CDR2 (germline): MDHEN, SYDVKM. CDR3 length: 15 residues. As DNA, the CDR3 is TGTGCCAGCAGTTCCCGACAGGGGGCGCGGGATGGCTACACCTTC. Amino acid sequence: CASSSRQGARDGYTF.

The gene calls are TRBV19 and TRBJ2-1, with TRBD2 matching over 10 bases. V trimming: 11 bases; J trimming: 9 bases; junction bases outside the gene matches: 7. CDR3 size: 12 residues. CDR1 LNHDA and CDR2 SQIVND come from the germline V gene (reference sequence). Written as DNA, the CDR3 is TGTGCCGCCAGCGGGGGGGCAGGTGAGCAGTTCTTC. It specifies CAASGGAGEQFF.

The chain links TRBV9 to TRBJ1-2, with 7 bases fitting TRBD1. The ends lost 4 bases at V and 0 bases at J; junction bases unmatched: 6. Germline V lookup: CDR1 SGDLS, CDR2 YYNGEE. This CDR3 spans 15 amino acids. The CDR3 region is CASSPRDRSNYGYTF. In DNA, the CDR3 is TGTGCCAGCAGCCCAAGGGACAGATCTAACTATGGCTACACCTTC.

The rearrangement joins TRBV19 to TRBJ2-1, with 11 bases identical to TRBD2. Unmatched junction bases numbered 12, after V lost 10 bases and J lost 4 bases. This CDR3 has 16 amino acids. In germline, CDR1 is LNHDA, CDR2 SQIVND (reference sequence). The CDR3 reads CATTSGATRIYNEQFF. The CDR3 nucleotides are TGTGCCACGACTAGCGGGGCCACCCGAATTTACAATGAGCAGTTCTTC.

The CDR3 bases are TGCGCCAGCAGTGAGACAGGGGTTGCTGAAGCTTTCTTT. Amino acid sequence: CASSETGVAEAFF. The V and J genes are TRBV10-1 and TRBJ1-1; 7 bases map to TRBD1. Per the germline V gene, CDR1 is WNHNN and CDR2 is SYGVQD (reference sequence). The length of the CDR3 is 13 residues. J lost 6 bases, V lost 2 bases, and 3 bases had no gene match.

The rearrangement joins TRBV18 to TRBJ2-1, with 13 bases identical to TRBD2. V lost 5 bases and J lost 5; bases outside the gene matches: 3. The CDR3 is 15 amino acids. Germline V gene lookup returns CDR1 KGHSH and CDR2 LQKENI. CDR3 loop: CASSSGLAGDNEQFF. The CDR3 nucleotides are TGTGCCAGCTCATCCGGACTAGCGGGGGACAATGAGCAGTTCTTC. Combining the CDR3 with reference TRBV18 and TRBJ2-1 gives the whole variable domain NAGVMQNPRHLVRRRGQEARLRCSPMKGHSHVYWYRQLPEEGLKFMVYLQKENIIDESGMPKERFSAEFPKEGPSILRIQQVVRGDSAAYFCASSSGLAGDNEQFFGPGTRLTVL.

This clone was seen once. The genes are TRBV6-1 and TRBJ2-1; D might be TRBD2 (7 bases). Germline V lookup: CDR1 MNHNS, CDR2 SASEGT. The CDR3 runs 16 residues. V lost 1 base, J lost 3 bases, and 13 bases lay in between. CDR3: CASSEEGRGYYNEQFF. The CDR3 coding sequence is TGTGCCAGCAGTGAAGAGGGGAGGGGGTACTACAATGAGCAGTTCTTC.

The chain couples TRBV12-3 or TRBV12-4 to TRBJ1-1; D call uncertain. This CDR3 is 13 amino acids long. V was cut by 5 bases and J by 1 base, with 8 bases left in between. DNA for the CDR3: TGTGCCAGCAGTGGATACAGGAACACTGAAGCTTTCTTT. Encoded protein: CASSGYRNTEAFF.

J is TRBJ1-5 and V is TRBV11-2; D remains ambiguous. There are 15 residues in the CDR3. V lost 2 bases to trimming and J lost 2 bases, with 10 bases between them. The germline V gene encodes CDR1 SGHAT and CDR2 FQNNGV. CDR3 coding DNA: TGTGCCAGCAGCTTAAACATCGGAGGCAATCAGCCCCAGCATTTT. As protein: CASSLNIGGNQPQHF.

The chain carries TRBV27 and TRBJ1-1, with D unclear. Germline CDR1 MNHEY, CDR2 SMNVEV (reference sequence). The CDR3 is 13 residues long. Trimming cost V 2 bases and J 0 bases, with 4 bases left between them. CDR3 in amino acids: CASSLGMNTEAFF. The CDR3 coding sequence is TGTGCCAGCAGTTTAGGCATGAACACTGAAGCTTTCTTT.

CDR3 nucleotides: TGTGCCAGCAGCTCCAGCGTCTATACCACCTACGAGCAGTACTTC. Translated, it gives CASSSSVYTTYEQYF. The rearrangement links TRBV13 to TRBJ2-7; D is undetermined. Germline lookup yields CDR1 PRHDT and CDR2 FYEKMQ (reference sequence). V gave up 4 bases and J gave up 2 bases, with 15 bases separating them. This CDR3 comprises 15 residues.

The chain recombines TRBV10-3 with TRBJ2-2; weak D call: TRBD1 (6 bases). Looked up from germline, CDR1 is ENHRY and CDR2 is SYGVKD. Between the trimmed V and J ends, which lost 2 bases and 0 bases, there was a span of 16 bases. CDR3 length: 18 amino acids. The CDR3 sequence is CAISERQVRASNTGELFF. CDR3 bases: TGTGCCATCAGTGAGCGACAGGTACGAGCCTCGAACACCGGGGAGCTGTTTTTT.

The table lists this clone with a count of one. This sequence joins TRBV7-6 and TRBJ1-4; D is perhaps TRBD1 (6 bases). The CDR3 covers 16 residues. The ends were cut back, 2 bases at V and 4 bases at J, with 14 bases in the middle. Germline values: CDR1 SGHVS, CDR2 FNYEAQ. CDR3 DNA: TGTGCCAGCAGCTTAAGGCTCGGACAGCGTAATGAAAAACTGTTTTTT. Translated: CASSLRLGQRNEKLFF.

The chain employs TRBV3-1 (or the pseudogene TRBV3-2) and TRBJ1-6, with TRBD1 as a possible D gene (5 bases). Germline V gives CDR1 LGHDT, CDR2 YNNKEL (reference sequence). This CDR3 has 14 residues. Trimming stripped 1 base from V and 8 bases from J, with 9 bases between. The CDR3 DNA sequence: TGTGCCAGCAGCCAAGGCGGGGGTTATTCACCCCTCCACTTT. Its protein product is CASSQGGGYSPLHF.

A single count supports this clone. The chain recombines TRBV9 with TRBJ2-3; unclear D gene. In germline, CDR1 is SGDLS, CDR2 YYNGEE. The CDR3 contains 12 residues. Trimming took off 0 bases at V and 6 bases at J, with 5 bases between the two ends. The CDR3 protein is CASSVVSDTQYF. The CDR3, as DNA: TGTGCCAGCAGCGTAGTCTCGGATACGCAGTATTTT.

The V and J genes are TRBV3-1 (or the pseudogene TRBV3-2) and TRBJ2-3; 9 bases fit TRBD2. J gave up 0 bases and V 1 base, and 2 bases lay outside the gene matches. Germline lookup yields CDR1 LGHDT and CDR2 YNNKEL (reference sequence). This CDR3 contains 16 residues. The CDR3 sequence is CASSQVAGVSTDTQYF. CDR3 in DNA: TGTGCCAGCAGCCAAGTAGCGGGGGTTAGCACAGATACGCAGTATTTT.

The chain recombines TRBV21-1 with TRBJ1-2. TRBV21-1 is an annotated pseudogene. The CDR3 contains 13 residues. CDR3: CASSKDGGYGYTF. As DNA, the CDR3 is TGTGCCAGCAGCAAAGATGGGGGGTATGGCTACACCTTC.

This clone has a single count. The rearrangement joins TRBV2 to TRBJ1-2, with 7 bases that match TRBD1. Trimming removed 7 bases from V and 8 bases from J; junction bases left unmatched: 13. CDR1 is SNHLY and CDR2 is FYNNEI in the germline V gene. There are 14 residues in the CDR3. The CDR3: CASTTPQGVGGYTF. DNA for the CDR3: TGTGCCAGCACCACCCCTCAGGGGGTAGGCGGCTACACCTTC.

This chain joins TRBV2 and TRBJ2-7; 9 bases align to TRBD1. Germline values: CDR1 SNHLY, CDR2 FYNNEI. V dropped 6 bases and J dropped 6; count of bases not matched to a gene: 12. This CDR3 is built from 15 residues. The CDR3 spells CASSERDRVWLEQYF. The CDR3 region has the DNA TGTGCCAGCAGCGAACGGGACAGGGTCTGGCTCGAGCAGTACTTC.

This chain joins TRBV12-5 and TRBJ1-2, with 9 bases that match TRBD1. Germline V gene sequence: CDR1 LGHNT, CDR2 FRNRAP. Trimming at V came to 0 bases and at J to 4 bases, leaving 6 bases not matched to a gene. The CDR3 sequence is 16 residues long. Here the CDR3 DNA reads TGTGCTAGTGGTTTGGTACAGGGGGACAGGGTCTATGGCTACACCTTC. Amino acid sequence: CASGLVQGDRVYGYTF.

A few counts support this clone. The chain links TRBV6-6 to TRBJ1-3; D remains ambiguous. V was trimmed by 8 bases and J by 0 bases, leaving 11 bases between them. Germline V gene sequence: CDR1 MNHNY, CDR2 SVGAGI (reference sequence). This CDR3 has 14 amino acids. In DNA form, the CDR3 reads TGTGCCAGCCGCCCGGGTAGCTCTGGAAACACCATATATTTT. This sequence encodes CASRPGSSGNTIYF.

V is TRBV3-1 (or the pseudogene TRBV3-2) and J is TRBJ1-6; TRBD1 aligns across 7 bases. The CDR3 is 15 amino acids. Trimming took 1 base from V and 10 from J; bases not matched to a gene: 7. In germline, CDR1 is LGHDT, CDR2 YNNKEL (reference sequence). CDR3 nucleotides: TGTGCCAGCAGCCAAGGACAGGGTTCGCGATCACCCCTCCACTTT. Its protein product is CASSQGQGSRSPLHF.

The chain combines TRBV6-5 with TRBJ1-6; 7 bases fit TRBD1. The CDR3 runs 13 residues. V trimming: 11 bases; J trimming: 3 bases; junction bases outside the gene matches: 4. The germline CDR1 and CDR2 sequences are MNHEY and SVGAGI. Here the CDR3 reads CAEGASYNSPLHF. DNA of the CDR3: TGTGCCGAGGGGGCCAGCTATAATTCACCCCTCCACTTT.